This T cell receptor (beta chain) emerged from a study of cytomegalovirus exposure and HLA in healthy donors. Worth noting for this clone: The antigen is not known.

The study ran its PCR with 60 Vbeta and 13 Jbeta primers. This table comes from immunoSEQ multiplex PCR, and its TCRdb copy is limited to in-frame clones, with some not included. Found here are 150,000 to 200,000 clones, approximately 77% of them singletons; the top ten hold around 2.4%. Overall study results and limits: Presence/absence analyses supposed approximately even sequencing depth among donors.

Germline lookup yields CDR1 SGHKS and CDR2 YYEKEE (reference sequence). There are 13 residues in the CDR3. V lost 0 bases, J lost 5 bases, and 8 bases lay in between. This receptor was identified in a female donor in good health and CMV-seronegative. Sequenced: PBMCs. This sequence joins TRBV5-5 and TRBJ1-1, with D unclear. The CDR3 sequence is CASSLGRETEAFF. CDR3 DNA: TGTGCCAGCAGCTTGGGCCGGGAAACTGAAGCTTTCTTT.